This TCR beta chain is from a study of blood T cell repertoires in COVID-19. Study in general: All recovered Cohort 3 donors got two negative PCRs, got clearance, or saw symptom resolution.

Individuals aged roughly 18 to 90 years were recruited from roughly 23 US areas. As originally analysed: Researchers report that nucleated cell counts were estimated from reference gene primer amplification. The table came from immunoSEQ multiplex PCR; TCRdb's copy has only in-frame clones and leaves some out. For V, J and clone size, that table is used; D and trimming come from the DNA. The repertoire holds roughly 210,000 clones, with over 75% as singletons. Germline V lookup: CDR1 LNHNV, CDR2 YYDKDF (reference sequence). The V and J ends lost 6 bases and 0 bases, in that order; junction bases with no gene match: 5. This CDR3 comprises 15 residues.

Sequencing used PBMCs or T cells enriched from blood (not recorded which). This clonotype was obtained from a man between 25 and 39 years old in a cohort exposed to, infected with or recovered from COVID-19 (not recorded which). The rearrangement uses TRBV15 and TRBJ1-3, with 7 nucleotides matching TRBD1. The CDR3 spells CATSRDSLSGNTIYF. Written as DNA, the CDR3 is TGTGCCACCAGTAGGGACAGCCTCTCTGGAAACACCATATATTTT.